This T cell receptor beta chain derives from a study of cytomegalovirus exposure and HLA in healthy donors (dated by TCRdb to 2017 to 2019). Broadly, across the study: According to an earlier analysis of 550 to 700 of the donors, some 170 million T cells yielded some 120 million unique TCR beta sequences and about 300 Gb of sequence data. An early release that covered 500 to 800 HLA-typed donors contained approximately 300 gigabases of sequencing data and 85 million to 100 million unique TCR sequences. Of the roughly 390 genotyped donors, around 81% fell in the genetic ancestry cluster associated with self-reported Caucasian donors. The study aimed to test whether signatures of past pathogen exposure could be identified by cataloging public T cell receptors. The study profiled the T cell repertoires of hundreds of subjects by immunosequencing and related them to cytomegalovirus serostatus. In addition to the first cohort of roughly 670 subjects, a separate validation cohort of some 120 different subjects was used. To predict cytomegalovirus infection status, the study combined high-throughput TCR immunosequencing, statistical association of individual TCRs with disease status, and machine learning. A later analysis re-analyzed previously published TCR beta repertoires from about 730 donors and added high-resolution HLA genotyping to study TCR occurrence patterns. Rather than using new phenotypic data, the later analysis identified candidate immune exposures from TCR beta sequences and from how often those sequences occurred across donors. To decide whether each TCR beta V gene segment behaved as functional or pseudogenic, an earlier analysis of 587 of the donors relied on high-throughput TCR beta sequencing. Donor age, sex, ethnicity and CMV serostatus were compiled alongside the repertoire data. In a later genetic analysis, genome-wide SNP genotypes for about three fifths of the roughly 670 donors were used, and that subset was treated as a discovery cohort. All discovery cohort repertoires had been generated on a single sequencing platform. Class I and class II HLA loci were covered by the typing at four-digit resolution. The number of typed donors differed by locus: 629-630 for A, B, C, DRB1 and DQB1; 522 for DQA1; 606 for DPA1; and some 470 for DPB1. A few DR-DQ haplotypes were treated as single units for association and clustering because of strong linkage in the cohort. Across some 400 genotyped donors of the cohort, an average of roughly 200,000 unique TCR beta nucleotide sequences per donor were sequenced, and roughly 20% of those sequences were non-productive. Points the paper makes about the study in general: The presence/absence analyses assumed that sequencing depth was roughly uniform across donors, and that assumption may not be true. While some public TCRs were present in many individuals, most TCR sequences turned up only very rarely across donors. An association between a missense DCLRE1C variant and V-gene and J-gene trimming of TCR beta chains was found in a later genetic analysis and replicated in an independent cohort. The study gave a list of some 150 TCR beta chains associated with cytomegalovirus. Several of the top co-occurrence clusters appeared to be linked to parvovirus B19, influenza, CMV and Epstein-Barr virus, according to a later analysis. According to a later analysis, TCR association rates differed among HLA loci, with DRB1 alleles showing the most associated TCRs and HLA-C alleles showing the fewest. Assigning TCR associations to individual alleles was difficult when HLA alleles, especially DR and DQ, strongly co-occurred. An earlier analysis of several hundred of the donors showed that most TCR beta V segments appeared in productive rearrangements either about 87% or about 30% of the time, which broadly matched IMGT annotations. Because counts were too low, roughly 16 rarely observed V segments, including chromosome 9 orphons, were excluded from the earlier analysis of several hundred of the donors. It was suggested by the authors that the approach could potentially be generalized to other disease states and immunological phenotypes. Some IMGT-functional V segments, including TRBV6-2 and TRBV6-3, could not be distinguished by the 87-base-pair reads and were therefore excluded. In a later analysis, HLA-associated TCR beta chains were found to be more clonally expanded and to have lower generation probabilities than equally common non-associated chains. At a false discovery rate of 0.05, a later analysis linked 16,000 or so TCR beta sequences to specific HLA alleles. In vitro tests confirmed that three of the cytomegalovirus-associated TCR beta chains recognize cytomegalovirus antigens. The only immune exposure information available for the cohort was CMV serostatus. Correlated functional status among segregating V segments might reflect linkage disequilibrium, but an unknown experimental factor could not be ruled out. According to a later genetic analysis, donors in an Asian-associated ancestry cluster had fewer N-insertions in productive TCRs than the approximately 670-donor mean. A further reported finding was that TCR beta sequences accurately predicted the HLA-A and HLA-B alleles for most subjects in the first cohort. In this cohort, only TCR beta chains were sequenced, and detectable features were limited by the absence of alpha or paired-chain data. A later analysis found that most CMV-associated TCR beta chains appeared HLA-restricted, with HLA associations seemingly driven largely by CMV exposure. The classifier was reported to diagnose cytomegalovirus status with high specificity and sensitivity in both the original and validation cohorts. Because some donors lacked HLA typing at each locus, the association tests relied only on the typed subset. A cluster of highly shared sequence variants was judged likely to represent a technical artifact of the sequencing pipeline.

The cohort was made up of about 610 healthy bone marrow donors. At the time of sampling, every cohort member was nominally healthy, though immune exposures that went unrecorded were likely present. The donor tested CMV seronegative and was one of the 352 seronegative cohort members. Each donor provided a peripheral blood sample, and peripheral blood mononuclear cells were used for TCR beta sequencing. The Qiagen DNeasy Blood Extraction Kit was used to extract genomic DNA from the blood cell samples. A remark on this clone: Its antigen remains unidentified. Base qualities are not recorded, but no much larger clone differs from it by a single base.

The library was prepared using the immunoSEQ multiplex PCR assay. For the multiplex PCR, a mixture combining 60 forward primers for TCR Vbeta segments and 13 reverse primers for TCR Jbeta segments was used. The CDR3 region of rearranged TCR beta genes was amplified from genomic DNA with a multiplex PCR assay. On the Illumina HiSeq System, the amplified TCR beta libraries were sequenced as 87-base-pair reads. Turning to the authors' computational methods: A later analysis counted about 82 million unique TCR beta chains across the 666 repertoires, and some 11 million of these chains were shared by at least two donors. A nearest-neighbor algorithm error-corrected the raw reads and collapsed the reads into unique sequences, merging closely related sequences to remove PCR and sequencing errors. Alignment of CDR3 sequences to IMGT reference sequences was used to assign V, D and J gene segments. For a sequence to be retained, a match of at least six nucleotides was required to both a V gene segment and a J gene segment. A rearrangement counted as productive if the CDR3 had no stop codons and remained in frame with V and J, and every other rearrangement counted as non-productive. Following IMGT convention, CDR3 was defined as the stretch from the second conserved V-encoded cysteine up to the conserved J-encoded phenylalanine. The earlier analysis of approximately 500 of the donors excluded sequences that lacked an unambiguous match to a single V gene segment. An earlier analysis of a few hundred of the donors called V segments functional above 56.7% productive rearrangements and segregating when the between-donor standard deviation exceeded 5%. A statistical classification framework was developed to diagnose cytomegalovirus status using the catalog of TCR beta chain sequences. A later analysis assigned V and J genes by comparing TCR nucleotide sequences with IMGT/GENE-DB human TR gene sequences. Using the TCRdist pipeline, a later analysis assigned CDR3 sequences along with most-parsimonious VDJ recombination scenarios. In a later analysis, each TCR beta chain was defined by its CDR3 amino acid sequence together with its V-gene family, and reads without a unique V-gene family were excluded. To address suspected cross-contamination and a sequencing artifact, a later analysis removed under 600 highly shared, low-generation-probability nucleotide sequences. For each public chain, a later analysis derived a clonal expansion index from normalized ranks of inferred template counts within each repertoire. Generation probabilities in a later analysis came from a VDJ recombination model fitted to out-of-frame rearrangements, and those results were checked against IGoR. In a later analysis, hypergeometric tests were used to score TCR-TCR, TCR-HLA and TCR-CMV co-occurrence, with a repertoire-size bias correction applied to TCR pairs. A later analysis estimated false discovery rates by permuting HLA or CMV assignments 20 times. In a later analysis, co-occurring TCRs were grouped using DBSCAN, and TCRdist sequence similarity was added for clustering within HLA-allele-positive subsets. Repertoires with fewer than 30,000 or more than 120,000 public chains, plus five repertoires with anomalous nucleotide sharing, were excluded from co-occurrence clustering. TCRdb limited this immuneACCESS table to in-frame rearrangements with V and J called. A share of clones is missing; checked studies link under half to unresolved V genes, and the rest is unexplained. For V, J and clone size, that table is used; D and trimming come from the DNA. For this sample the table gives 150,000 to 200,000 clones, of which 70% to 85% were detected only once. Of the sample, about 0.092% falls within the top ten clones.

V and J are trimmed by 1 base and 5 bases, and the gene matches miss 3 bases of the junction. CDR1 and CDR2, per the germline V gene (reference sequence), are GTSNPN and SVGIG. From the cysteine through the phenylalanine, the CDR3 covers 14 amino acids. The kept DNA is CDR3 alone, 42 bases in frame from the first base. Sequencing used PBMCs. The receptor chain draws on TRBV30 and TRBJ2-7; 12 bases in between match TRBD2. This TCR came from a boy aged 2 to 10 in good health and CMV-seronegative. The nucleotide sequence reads TGTGCCTGGAGTGAGACTAGCGGGGGCGACGAGCAGTACTTC. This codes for CAWSETSGGDEQYF.